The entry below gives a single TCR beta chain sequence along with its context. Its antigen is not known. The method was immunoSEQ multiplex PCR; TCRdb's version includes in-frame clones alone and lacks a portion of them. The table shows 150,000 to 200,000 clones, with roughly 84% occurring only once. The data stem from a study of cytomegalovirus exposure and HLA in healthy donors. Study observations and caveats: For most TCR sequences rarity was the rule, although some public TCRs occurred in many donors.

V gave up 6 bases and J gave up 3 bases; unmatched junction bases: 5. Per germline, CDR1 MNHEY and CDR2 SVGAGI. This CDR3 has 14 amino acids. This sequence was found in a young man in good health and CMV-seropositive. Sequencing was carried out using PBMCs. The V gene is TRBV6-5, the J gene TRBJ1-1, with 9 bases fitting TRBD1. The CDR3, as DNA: TGTGCCAGCAGCCTTTACAGGGGGCACACTGAAGCTTTCTTT. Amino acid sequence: CASSLYRGHTEAFF.